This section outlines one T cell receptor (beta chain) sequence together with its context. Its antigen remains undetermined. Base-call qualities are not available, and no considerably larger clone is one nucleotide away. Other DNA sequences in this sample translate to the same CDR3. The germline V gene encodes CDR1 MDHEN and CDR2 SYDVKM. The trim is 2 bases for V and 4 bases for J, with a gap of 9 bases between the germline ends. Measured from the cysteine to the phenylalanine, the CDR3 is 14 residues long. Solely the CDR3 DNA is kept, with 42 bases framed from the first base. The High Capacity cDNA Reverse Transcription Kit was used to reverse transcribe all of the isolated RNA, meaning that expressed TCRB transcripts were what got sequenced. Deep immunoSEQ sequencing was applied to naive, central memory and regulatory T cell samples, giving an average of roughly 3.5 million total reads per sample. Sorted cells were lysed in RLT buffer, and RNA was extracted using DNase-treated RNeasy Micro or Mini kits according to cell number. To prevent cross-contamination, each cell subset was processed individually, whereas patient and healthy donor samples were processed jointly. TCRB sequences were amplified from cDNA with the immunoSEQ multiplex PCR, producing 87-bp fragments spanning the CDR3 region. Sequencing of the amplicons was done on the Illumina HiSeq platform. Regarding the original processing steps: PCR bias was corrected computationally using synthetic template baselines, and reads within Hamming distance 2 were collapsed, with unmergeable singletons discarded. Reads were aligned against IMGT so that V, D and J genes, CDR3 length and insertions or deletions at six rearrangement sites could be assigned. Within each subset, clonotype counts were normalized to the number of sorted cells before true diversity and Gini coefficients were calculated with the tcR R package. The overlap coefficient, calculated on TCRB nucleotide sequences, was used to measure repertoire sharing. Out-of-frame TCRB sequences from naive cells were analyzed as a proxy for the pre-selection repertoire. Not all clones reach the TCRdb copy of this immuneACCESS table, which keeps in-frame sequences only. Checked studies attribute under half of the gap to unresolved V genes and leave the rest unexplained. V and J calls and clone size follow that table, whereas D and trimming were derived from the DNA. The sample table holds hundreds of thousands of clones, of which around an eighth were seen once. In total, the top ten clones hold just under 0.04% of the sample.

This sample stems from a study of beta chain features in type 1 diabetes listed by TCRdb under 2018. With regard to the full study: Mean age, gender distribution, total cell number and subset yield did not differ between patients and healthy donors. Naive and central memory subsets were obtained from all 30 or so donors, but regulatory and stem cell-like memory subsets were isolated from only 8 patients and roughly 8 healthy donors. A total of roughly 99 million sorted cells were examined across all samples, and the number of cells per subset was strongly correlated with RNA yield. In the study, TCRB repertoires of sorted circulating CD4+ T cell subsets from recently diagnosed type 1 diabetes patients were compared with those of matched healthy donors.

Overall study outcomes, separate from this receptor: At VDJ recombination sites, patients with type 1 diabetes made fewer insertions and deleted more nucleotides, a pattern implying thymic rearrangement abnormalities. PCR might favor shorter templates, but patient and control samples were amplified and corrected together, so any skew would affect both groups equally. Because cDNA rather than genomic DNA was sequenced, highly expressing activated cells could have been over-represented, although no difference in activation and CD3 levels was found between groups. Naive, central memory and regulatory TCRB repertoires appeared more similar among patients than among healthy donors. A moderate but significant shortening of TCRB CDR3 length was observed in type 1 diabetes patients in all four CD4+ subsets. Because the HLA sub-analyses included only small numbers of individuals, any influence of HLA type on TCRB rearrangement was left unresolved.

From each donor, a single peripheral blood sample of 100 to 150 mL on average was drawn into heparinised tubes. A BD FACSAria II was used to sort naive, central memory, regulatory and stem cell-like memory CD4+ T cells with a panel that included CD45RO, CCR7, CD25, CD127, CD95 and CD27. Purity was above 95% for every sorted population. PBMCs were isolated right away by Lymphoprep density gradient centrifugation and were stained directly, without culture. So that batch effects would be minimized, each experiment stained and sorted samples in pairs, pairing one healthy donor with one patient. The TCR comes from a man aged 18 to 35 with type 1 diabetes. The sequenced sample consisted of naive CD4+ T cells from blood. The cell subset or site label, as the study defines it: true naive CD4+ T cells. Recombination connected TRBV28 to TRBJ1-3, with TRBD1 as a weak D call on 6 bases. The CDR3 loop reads CASSLGRGGNTIYF. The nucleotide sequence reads TGTGCCAGCAGTTTAGGCAGGGGAGGAAACACCATATATTTT. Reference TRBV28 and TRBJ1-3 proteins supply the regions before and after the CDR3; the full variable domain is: DVKVTQSSRYLVKRTGEKVFLECVQDMDHENMFWYRQDPGLGLRLIYFSYDVKMKEKGDIPEGYSVSREKKERFSLILESASTNQTSMYLCASSLGRGGNTIYFGEGSWLTVV.